The T cell receptor beta chain described here comes from a study of beta chain features in type 1 diabetes. Study results and caveats: Type 1 diabetes patients had moderately but significantly shorter TCRB CDR3s in all four CD4+ subsets.

The CDR3 spans 15 residues. Germline CDR1 and CDR2: SEHNR and FQNEAQ (reference sequence). V was pared by 0 bases and J by 5 bases, with 12 bases between. This clone turned up a few times. Its antigen is as yet unknown. Since all of the isolated RNA was reverse transcribed, expressed TCRB transcripts were what got sequenced. Sequencing used immunoSEQ multiplex PCR; TCRdb keeps in-frame clones, though not all of them. Of more than 550,000 clones listed, more than 12% are singletons. The chain joins TRBV7-9 to TRBJ2-3; tentative D call: TRBD2 (5 bases). Source material: naive CD4+ T cells from blood. The TCR originated in a man aged 18 to 29 with type 1 diabetes. CDR3 protein: CASSLAGLSKDTQYF. The CDR3 DNA sequence: TGTGCCAGCAGCTTAGCCGGACTCTCGAAAGATACGCAGTATTTT.